Described below is a single TCR beta chain sequence and its context. This clonotype was counted once. Its antigen is still unknown. Base-call qualities are not available, and no considerably larger clone is one nucleotide away. On its own, one read is weak support. Ophthalmopathy patients had moderately to severely active disease, Clinical Activity Score of at least 3, NOSPECS grade of at least 4, and duration under 3 months. Any patient with an uncontrolled infection, another autoimmune disease, pregnancy or lactation was excluded. Clinical symptoms, serum thyroxine and TRAb, thyroid ultrasound, and orbital computed tomography formed the basis for the diagnoses. Ficoll-Paque density gradient centrifugation was used to isolate PBMCs from approximately 10 ml of fresh peripheral blood. Total RNA was extracted with Trizol reagent, and quality was checked on an Agilent 2100 Bioanalyzer. Amplification of TCR beta CDR3 regions was carried out from RNA transcripts. The TCR CDR3 was subjected to a first round of RT-PCR using the HTBI primer set and the Qiagen OneStep RT-PCR kit. Libraries were constructed in a second round of multiplex PCR, after which size selection and purification were carried out. Sequencing of the libraries was done on an Illumina HiSeq2000 using paired-end 100 bp reads. In the authors' own workflow: Raw data were processed with SOAPnuke, discarding reads with adapters, uncalled bases, mean Phred below 15, or no exact constant-primer or identifier match. COPE v1.2.5 was used to merge high-quality paired reads, and clonotypes were defined as unique nucleotide sequences. Clonotypes were aligned to IMGT TRBV, TRBD and TRBJ reference segments using MiTCR v1.1. Analysis was restricted to V-J combinations with a frequency above 0.0001, which covered over 98% of repertoires. The TCS score was defined as F50 (clonal expansion) divided by E x V (chaos), with BLOSUM62-based TCRdist calculated between CDR3 peptides within each V-J. Welch's t-statistics and random forest reduced fewer than 550 V-J features to under 15, which were used in a naive Bayes classifier (R e1071). TCRdb reran the public reads through fastp at Q25 and MiXCR, keeping productive beta chains. Rows merge per CDR3 protein into single entries with the most common DNA and genes. These V and J calls originate from TCRdb's pipeline instead of the authors' own analysis. Present in this sample are about 300,000 distinct CDR3 sequences, approximately 18% of which were seen just once. The ten largest make up about two fifths of the sample.

At the junction V is shortened by 3 bases and J by 0 bases; bases outside the gene matches: 2. The CDR3 sequence holds 15 residues, the cysteine and phenylalanine included. Of the read, only the CDR3 DNA is kept; its 45 bases are in frame from base 1. The germline V gene (reference sequence) supplies CDR1 DFQATT and CDR2 SNEGSKA. These data originate in a study of T cells in Graves' hyperthyroidism and ophthalmopathy (dated by TCRdb to the late 2010s). Concerning the study at large: Peripheral blood was sampled at the time of initial diagnosis, prior to any treatment. The 75 to 100 discovery patients were randomly divided into training and test sets at a 7:3 ratio. A discovery cohort of about 96 patients, roughly 45 with Graves' ophthalmopathy and approximately 55 with stable Graves' hyperthyroidism, was used to find distinguishing TCR V-J signatures. The study also compared thyroid tissue and blood T-cell repertoires from more than 5 Graves' hyperthyroidism patients. Prospective prediction of ophthalmopathy was tested in an independent validation cohort of 18 to 20 hyperthyroidism patients and 15 to 17 patients who later progressed to ophthalmopathy. Following sampling, methimazole starting at 30 mg daily was given to hyperthyroidism patients, and high-dose intravenous methylprednisolone was given to ophthalmopathy patients. The paper reports TCR Vbeta CDR3 sequencing of more than 120 peripheral blood samples: some 44 ophthalmopathy, some 80 hyperthyroidism and approximately 17 progressor patients. Broad study findings and their caveats: A model built on a 13 V-J signature distinguished ophthalmopathy from stable hyperthyroidism, reaching about 88% sensitivity and approximately 81% specificity in cross-validation and 80%/75% in testing. During validation, the model predicted progression to ophthalmopathy a median of about 5.9 months ahead of onset, with around 71% sensitivity and roughly 75% specificity. Sample size was not statistically predetermined, and blinding of investigators to group allocation was not performed. Blood samples also contained most of the expanded thyroid clonotypes (frequency above 0.001), which suggests that blood repertoires may reflect thyroid immune responses.

This clonotype originated in a man aged 45-60 years with Graves' ophthalmopathy. Input material: blood. The V and J genes are TRBV20-1 and TRBJ2-7; 13 central bases correspond to TRBD2. The sequenced DNA: TGCAGTGCTAGGGGGACTAGCGGGATCTCCTACGAGCAGTACTTC. The translation is CSARGTSGISYEQYF.